This TCR beta chain was captured by sequencing in a study of CD8 T cells in Susac syndrome. Random hexamers primed reverse transcription of about 0.5 to 1 ug RNA. TCRdb fed the immunoSEQ multiplex PCR reads into MiXCR, producing one record per CDR3 protein. The data hold around 300,000 distinct CDR3 sequences, with roughly nine tenths observed a single time. CDR3 length equals 16 residues. CDR1 SGHTA and CDR2 FQGNSA come from the germline V gene. The V gene end was trimmed by 6 bases and the J gene end by 4 bases; junction bases not matched to a gene: 12. From blood CD8+ and CD4+ T cells, the TCR beta chain was sequenced.

Sequencing input: CD4+ T cells from PBMCs. The chain has TRBV7-2 and TRBJ2-1, with TRBD1 matching 7 bases. The receptor was isolated from a human donor with multiple sclerosis. The CDR3 sequence is CASRPQGGQIYNEQFF. CDR3 DNA sequence: TGTGCCAGCAGACCCCAAGGGGGACAGATATACAATGAGCAGTTCTTC.